The rows below give T cell receptor beta chains drawn from one sample of a study of T cell changes during pregnancy in multiple sclerosis. Produced via immunoSEQ multiplex PCR; TCRdb's table is partial and in-frame only. The sample records roughly 100,000 clones, about 90% being singletons. The sample here was peripheral blood, taken before pregnancy. All receptors come from a female donor with multiple sclerosis, enrolled in a pregnancy study. The CDR3 runs from the conserved cysteine through the conserved F or W. Each record gives: J gene, V gene, clone size, D gene, CDR3 length, CDR3 protein, CDR3 DNA. D genes are given only for firm matches. The size field is filled for only some rows; it gives once, few, many or a size class.

j_gene: TRBJ1-3; v_gene: TRBV27; abundance: NA; d_gene: NA; len: 13; CDR3aa: CASSYDLGNTIYF; CDR3nt: TGTGCCAGCAGCTATGACTTGGGAAACACCATATATTTT
j_gene: TRBJ1-2; v_gene: TRBV28; abundance: NA; d_gene: NA; len: 12; CDR3aa: CASSFGGGGYTF; CDR3nt: TGTGCCAGCAGTTTCGGGGGTGGCGGCTACACCTTC
j_gene: TRBJ1-1; v_gene: TRBV11-3; abundance: NA; d_gene: TRBD1; len: 15; CDR3aa: CASSLMSQGAPEAFF; CDR3nt: TGTGCCAGCAGCTTAATGTCTCAGGGGGCCCCTGAAGCTTTCTTT
j_gene: TRBJ1-1; v_gene: TRBV7-2; abundance: few; d_gene: NA; len: 12; CDR3aa: CATTRQVSEAFF; CDR3nt: TGTGCCACCACACGACAGGTTTCTGAAGCTTTCTTT
j_gene: TRBJ2-5; v_gene: TRBV28; abundance: NA; d_gene: TRBD1; len: 13; CDR3aa: CASSPDRVRTQYF; CDR3nt: TGTGCCAGCAGCCCGGACAGGGTTCGGACCCAGTACTTC
j_gene: TRBJ1-4; v_gene: TRBV7-8; abundance: NA; d_gene: NA; len: 14; CDR3aa: CASSPQGAGEKLFF; CDR3nt: TGTGCCAGCAGTCCTCAGGGTGCGGGGGAAAAACTGTTTTTT
j_gene: TRBJ2-1; v_gene: TRBV5-1; abundance: NA; d_gene: TRBD2; len: 15; CDR3aa: CASSLVTSGSHEQFF; CDR3nt: TGCGCCAGCAGCTTGGTTACTAGCGGGAGTCATGAGCAGTTCTTC
j_gene: TRBJ2-3; v_gene: TRBV5-1; abundance: NA; d_gene: TRBD1; len: 15; CDR3aa: CASSWTGASTDTQYF; CDR3nt: TGCGCCAGCAGCTGGACAGGGGCTAGCACAGATACGCAGTATTTT
j_gene: TRBJ2-1; v_gene: TRBV13; abundance: NA; d_gene: TRBD2; len: 17; CDR3aa: CASSSAGGGTYNDEQFF; CDR3nt: TGTGCCAGCAGTTCTGCGGGGGGGGGAACCTACAACGATGAGCAGTTCTTC
j_gene: TRBJ1-1; v_gene: TRBV7-9; abundance: NA; d_gene: NA; len: 14; CDR3aa: CASSFPTENTEAFF; CDR3nt: TGTGCCAGCAGCTTTCCAACAGAGAACACTGAAGCTTTCTTT
j_gene: TRBJ2-7; v_gene: TRBV6-1; abundance: NA; d_gene: NA; len: 15; CDR3aa: CASSENRASSYEQYF; CDR3nt: TGTGCCAGCAGTGAAAACAGGGCAAGCTCCTACGAGCAGTACTTC
j_gene: TRBJ2-7; v_gene: TRBV10-3; abundance: NA; d_gene: TRBD1; len: 14; CDR3aa: CAISADRSTNEQYF; CDR3nt: TGTGCCATCAGTGCGGACAGGTCTACCAACGAGCAGTACTTC
j_gene: TRBJ2-5; v_gene: TRBV6-1; abundance: NA; d_gene: NA; len: 14; CDR3aa: CASSEARVQETQYF; CDR3nt: TGTGCCAGCAGTGAAGCTCGAGTGCAAGAGACCCAGTACTTC
j_gene: TRBJ2-1; v_gene: TRBV30; abundance: once; d_gene: NA; len: 14; CDR3aa: CAWIDGSSYNEQFF; CDR3nt: TGTGCCTGGATCGACGGGAGTAGCTACAATGAGCAGTTCTTC
j_gene: TRBJ2-3; v_gene: TRBV7-2; abundance: few; d_gene: TRBD2; len: 14; CDR3aa: CASSFLGLADTQYF; CDR3nt: TGTGCCAGCAGCTTCCTGGGACTAGCAGATACGCAGTATTTT
j_gene: TRBJ2-2; v_gene: TRBV7-3; abundance: NA; d_gene: NA; len: 15; CDR3aa: CASSLTAGATGELFF; CDR3nt: TGTGCCAGCAGCTTAACGGCAGGGGCCACCGGGGAGCTGTTTTTT
j_gene: TRBJ1-5; v_gene: TRBV15; abundance: NA; d_gene: NA; len: 15; CDR3aa: CATSRERQGIQPQHF; CDR3nt: TGTGCCACCAGCAGAGAGCGGCAGGGGATTCAGCCCCAGCATTTT
j_gene: TRBJ2-1; v_gene: TRBV27; abundance: NA; d_gene: TRBD2; len: 15; CDR3aa: CASSLGGRAAREQFF; CDR3nt: TGTGCCAGCAGTTTGGGCGGGAGGGCCGCTCGTGAGCAGTTCTTC
j_gene: TRBJ1-3; v_gene: TRBV9; abundance: many; d_gene: TRBD1; len: 15; CDR3aa: CASSVEGDRLDTIYF; CDR3nt: TGTGCCAGCAGCGTAGAGGGGGACAGGCTGGACACCATATATTTT
j_gene: TRBJ1-3; v_gene: TRBV9; abundance: once; d_gene: NA; len: 14; CDR3aa: CASSVEGSGNTIYF; CDR3nt: TGTGCCAGCAGCGTCGAGGGTTCTGGAAACACCATATATTTT
j_gene: TRBJ1-1; v_gene: TRBV11-2; abundance: NA; d_gene: TRBD1; len: 12; CDR3aa: CASSPGTGAAFF; CDR3nt: TGTGCCAGCAGCCCGGGGACAGGGGCAGCTTTCTTT
j_gene: TRBJ1-5; v_gene: TRBV28; abundance: NA; d_gene: TRBD1; len: 16; CDR3aa: CASSSGTVYSNQPQHF; CDR3nt: TGTGCCAGCAGTTCCGGGACAGTTTATAGCAATCAGCCCCAGCATTTT
j_gene: TRBJ2-7; v_gene: TRBV5-4; abundance: NA; d_gene: TRBD2; len: 15; CDR3aa: CASSSGGNLPYEQYF; CDR3nt: TGTGCCAGCAGCTCGGGAGGTAACTTACCCTACGAGCAGTACTTC
j_gene: TRBJ2-2; v_gene: TRBV13; abundance: few; d_gene: NA; len: 13; CDR3aa: CASSSPSAGELFF; CDR3nt: TGTGCCAGCAGTTCCCCTAGCGCCGGGGAGCTGTTTTTT
j_gene: TRBJ2-5; v_gene: TRBV2; abundance: NA; d_gene: NA; len: 14; CDR3aa: CASSKGGNQETQYF; CDR3nt: TGTGCCAGCAGTAAGGGAGGCAACCAAGAGACCCAGTACTTC
j_gene: TRBJ2-7; v_gene: TRBV9; abundance: NA; d_gene: NA; len: 14; CDR3aa: CASSPGFMGDEQYF; CDR3nt: TGTGCCAGCAGCCCCGGTTTTATGGGAGACGAGCAGTACTTC
j_gene: TRBJ2-1; v_gene: TRBV30; abundance: NA; d_gene: TRBD2; len: 17; CDR3aa: CAWTQLAGDTSYNEQFF; CDR3nt: TGTGCCTGGACCCAACTAGCGGGCGACACCTCCTACAATGAGCAGTTCTTC
j_gene: TRBJ1-5; v_gene: TRBV5-5; abundance: NA; d_gene: NA; len: 16; CDR3aa: CASSLGRVMGNQPQHF; CDR3nt: TGTGCCAGCAGCTTGGGTAGAGTAATGGGCAATCAGCCCCAGCATTTT
j_gene: TRBJ1-1; v_gene: TRBV9; abundance: few; d_gene: NA; len: 16; CDR3aa: CASSPRRGHLNTEAFF; CDR3nt: TGTGCCAGCAGCCCTCGAAGGGGACATCTGAACACTGAAGCTTTCTTT
j_gene: TRBJ2-7; v_gene: TRBV10-3; abundance: NA; d_gene: NA; len: 12; CDR3aa: CAIGGSLGEQYF; CDR3nt: TGTGCCATCGGGGGGTCCCTCGGTGAGCAGTACTTC
j_gene: TRBJ1-1; v_gene: TRBV6-5; abundance: NA; d_gene: NA; len: 14; CDR3aa: CASSGHNMNTEAFF; CDR3nt: TGTGCCAGCAGCGGACACAACATGAACACTGAAGCTTTCTTT
j_gene: TRBJ2-1; v_gene: TRBV10-3; abundance: NA; d_gene: TRBD2; len: 13; CDR3aa: CAINPSGDDEQFF; CDR3nt: TGTGCCATCAACCCTAGCGGGGACGATGAGCAGTTCTTC
j_gene: TRBJ1-1; v_gene: TRBV29-1; abundance: NA; d_gene: NA; len: 14; CDR3aa: CSVESTGLSTEAFF; CDR3nt: TGCAGCGTTGAAAGCACAGGGTTAAGCACTGAAGCTTTCTTT
j_gene: TRBJ2-2; v_gene: TRBV5-1; abundance: NA; d_gene: NA; len: 15; CDR3aa: CASSLTGFLTGELFF; CDR3nt: TGCGCCAGCAGCCTTACAGGGTTCTTGACCGGGGAGCTGTTTTTT
j_gene: TRBJ2-5; v_gene: TRBV6-4; abundance: NA; d_gene: NA; len: 13; CDR3aa: CASSVNPGGAQYF; CDR3nt: TGTGCCAGCAGTGTTAATCCCGGGGGAGCCCAGTACTTC
j_gene: TRBJ1-2; v_gene: TRBV19; abundance: few; d_gene: NA; len: 15; CDR3aa: CASSILTAATYGYTF; CDR3nt: TGTGCCAGTAGTATTCTTACGGCGGCTACCTATGGCTACACCTTC
j_gene: TRBJ2-7; v_gene: TRBV7-2; abundance: NA; d_gene: TRBD2; len: 14; CDR3aa: CASSGLAGGYEQYF; CDR3nt: TGTGCCAGCAGCGGTCTAGCGGGGGGATACGAGCAGTACTTC
j_gene: TRBJ2-7; v_gene: TRBV5-5; abundance: NA; d_gene: TRBD1; len: 17; CDR3aa: CASSQDYRGQGKYEQYF; CDR3nt: TGTGCCAGCAGCCAAGACTACCGAGGACAGGGGAAATACGAGCAGTACTTC
j_gene: TRBJ2-7; v_gene: TRBV6-5; abundance: NA; d_gene: NA; len: 11; CDR3aa: CASSYLYEQYF; CDR3nt: TGTGCCAGCAGTTACCTCTACGAGCAGTACTTC
j_gene: TRBJ1-2; v_gene: TRBV4-1; abundance: few; d_gene: NA; len: 15; CDR3aa: CASRSGVGKFYGYTF; CDR3nt: TGCGCCAGCAGATCAGGGGTCGGGAAATTCTATGGCTACACCTTC
j_gene: TRBJ1-6; v_gene: TRBV4-2; abundance: NA; d_gene: TRBD1; len: 15; CDR3aa: CASSLGGQGTSPLHF; CDR3nt: TGTGCCAGCAGCTTGGGGGGACAGGGGACCTCACCCCTCCACTTT
j_gene: TRBJ2-7; v_gene: TRBV6-4; abundance: NA; d_gene: TRBD2; len: 19; CDR3aa: CASSDSVLAGTIRAFEQYF; CDR3nt: TGTGCCAGCAGTGACTCGGTACTAGCGGGAACGATACGAGCTTTCGAGCAGTACTTC
j_gene: TRBJ2-1; v_gene: TRBV7-3; abundance: NA; d_gene: TRBD2; len: 18; CDR3aa: CASSLNAGVNLSTNEQFF; CDR3nt: TGTGCCAGCAGCTTAAACGCGGGAGTCAATCTTTCTACAAATGAGCAGTTCTTC
j_gene: TRBJ2-7; v_gene: TRBV28; abundance: NA; d_gene: NA; len: 12; CDR3aa: CASSLIPGEQYF; CDR3nt: TGTGCCAGCAGCCTGATTCCGGGCGAGCAGTACTTC